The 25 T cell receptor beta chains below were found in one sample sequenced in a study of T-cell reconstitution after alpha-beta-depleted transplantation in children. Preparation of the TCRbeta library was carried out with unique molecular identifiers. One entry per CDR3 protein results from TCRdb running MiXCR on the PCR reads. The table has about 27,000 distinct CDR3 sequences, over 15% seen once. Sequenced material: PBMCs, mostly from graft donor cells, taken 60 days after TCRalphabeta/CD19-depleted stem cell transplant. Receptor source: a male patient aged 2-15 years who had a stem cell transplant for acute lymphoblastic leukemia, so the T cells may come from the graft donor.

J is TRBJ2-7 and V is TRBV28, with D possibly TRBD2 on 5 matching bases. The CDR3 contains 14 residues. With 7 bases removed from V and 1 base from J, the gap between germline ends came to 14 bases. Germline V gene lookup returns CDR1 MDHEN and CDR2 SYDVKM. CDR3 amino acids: CASKVFGESYEQYF. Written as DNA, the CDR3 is TGTGCCAGCAAGGTGTTCGGGGAGTCCTACGAGCAGTACTTC.

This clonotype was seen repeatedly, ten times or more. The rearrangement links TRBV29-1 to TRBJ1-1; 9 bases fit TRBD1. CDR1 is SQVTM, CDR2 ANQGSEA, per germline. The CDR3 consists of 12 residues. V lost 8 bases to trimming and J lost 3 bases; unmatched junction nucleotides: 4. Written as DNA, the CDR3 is TGCAGCTCTTGGGACAGGGACACTGAAGCTTTCTTT. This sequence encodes CSSWDRDTEAFF.

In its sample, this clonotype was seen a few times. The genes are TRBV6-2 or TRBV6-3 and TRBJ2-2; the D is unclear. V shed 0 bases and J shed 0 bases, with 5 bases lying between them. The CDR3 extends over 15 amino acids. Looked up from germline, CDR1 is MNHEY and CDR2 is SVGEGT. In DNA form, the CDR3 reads TGTGCCAGCAGTTACTCTGTACCGAACACCGGGGAGCTGTTTTTT. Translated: CASSYSVPNTGELFF.

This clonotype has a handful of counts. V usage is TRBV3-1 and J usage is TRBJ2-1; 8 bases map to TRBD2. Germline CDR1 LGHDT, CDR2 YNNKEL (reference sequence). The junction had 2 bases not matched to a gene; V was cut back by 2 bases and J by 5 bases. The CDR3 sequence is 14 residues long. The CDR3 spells CASSQSGSNNEQFF. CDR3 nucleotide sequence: TGTGCCAGCAGCCAAAGCGGGAGTAACAATGAGCAGTTCTTC.

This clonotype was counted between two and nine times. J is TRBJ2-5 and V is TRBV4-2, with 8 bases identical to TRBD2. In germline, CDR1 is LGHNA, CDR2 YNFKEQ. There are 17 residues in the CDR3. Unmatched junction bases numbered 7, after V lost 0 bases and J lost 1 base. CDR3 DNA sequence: TGTGCCAGCAGCCAAGATGTGTTAGCGGGACGCCAAGAGACCCAGTACTTC. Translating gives CASSQDVLAGRQETQYF.

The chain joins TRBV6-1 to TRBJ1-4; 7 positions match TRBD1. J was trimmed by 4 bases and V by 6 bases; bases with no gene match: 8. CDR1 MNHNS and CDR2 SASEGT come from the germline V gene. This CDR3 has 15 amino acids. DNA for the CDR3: TGTGCCAGCAGAGAACGGACAGGCGTTAATGAAAAACTGTTTTTT. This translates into CASRERTGVNEKLFF.

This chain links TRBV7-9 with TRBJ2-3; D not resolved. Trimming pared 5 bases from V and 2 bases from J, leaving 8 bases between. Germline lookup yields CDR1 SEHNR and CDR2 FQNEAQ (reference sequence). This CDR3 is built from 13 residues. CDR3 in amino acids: CASSAPSTDTQYF. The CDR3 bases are TGTGCCAGCAGCGCCCCTTCCACAGATACGCAGTATTTT.

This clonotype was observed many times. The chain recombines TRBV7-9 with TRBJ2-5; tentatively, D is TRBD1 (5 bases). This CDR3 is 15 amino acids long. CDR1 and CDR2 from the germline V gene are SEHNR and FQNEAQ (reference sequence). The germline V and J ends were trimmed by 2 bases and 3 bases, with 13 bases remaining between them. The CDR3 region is CASSLIGEGEETQYF. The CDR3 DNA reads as TGTGCCAGCAGCTTAATCGGCGAAGGGGAAGAGACCCAGTACTTC.

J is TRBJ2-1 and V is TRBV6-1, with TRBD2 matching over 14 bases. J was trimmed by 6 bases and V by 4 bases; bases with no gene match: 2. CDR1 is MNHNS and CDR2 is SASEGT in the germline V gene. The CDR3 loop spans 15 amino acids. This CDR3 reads CASSVGLAGVNEQFF. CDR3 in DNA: TGTGCCAGCAGTGTGGGACTAGCGGGAGTCAATGAGCAGTTCTTC.

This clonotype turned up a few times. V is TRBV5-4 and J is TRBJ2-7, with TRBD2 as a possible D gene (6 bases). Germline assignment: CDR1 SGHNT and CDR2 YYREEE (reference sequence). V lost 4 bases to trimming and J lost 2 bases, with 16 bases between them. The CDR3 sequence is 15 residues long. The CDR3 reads CASSLGGVPTYEQYF. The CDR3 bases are TGTGCCAGCAGCCTCGGCGGGGTTCCAACCTACGAGCAGTACTTC. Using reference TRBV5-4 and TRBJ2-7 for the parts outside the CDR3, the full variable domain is ETGVTQSPTHLIKTRGQQVTLRCSSQSGHNTVSWYQQALGQGPQFIFQYYREEENGRGNFPPRFSGLQFPNYSSELNVNALELDDSALYLCASSLGGVPTYEQYFGPGTRLTVT.

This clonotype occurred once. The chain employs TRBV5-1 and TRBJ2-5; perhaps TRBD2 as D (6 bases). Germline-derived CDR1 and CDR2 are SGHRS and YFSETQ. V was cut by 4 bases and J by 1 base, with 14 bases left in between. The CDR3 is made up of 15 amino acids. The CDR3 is CASSPGGTLQETQYF. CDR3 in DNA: TGCGCCAGCAGCCCCGGAGGGACCCTCCAAGAGACCCAGTACTTC.

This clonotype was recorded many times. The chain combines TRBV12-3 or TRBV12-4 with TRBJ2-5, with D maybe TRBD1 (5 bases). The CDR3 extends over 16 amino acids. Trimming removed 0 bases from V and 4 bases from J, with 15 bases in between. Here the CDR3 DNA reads TGTGCCAGCAGTTTAGCGACCCGGGCAGGGATAGAGACCCAGTACTTC. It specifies CASSLATRAGIETQYF.

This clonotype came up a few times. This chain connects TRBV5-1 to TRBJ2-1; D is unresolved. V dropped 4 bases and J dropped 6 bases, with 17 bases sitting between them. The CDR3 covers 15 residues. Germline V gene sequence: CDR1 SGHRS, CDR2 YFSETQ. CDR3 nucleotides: TGCGCCAGCAGCACTACCGGGTCCTACGGCAATGAGCAGTTCTTC. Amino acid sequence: CASSTTGSYGNEQFF. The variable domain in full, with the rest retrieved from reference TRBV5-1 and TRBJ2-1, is KAGVTQTPRYLIKTRGQQVTLSCSPISGHRSVSWYQQTPGQGLQFLFEYFSETQRNKGNFPGRFSGRQFSNSRSEMNVSTLELGDSALYLCASSTTGSYGNEQFFGPGTRLTVL.

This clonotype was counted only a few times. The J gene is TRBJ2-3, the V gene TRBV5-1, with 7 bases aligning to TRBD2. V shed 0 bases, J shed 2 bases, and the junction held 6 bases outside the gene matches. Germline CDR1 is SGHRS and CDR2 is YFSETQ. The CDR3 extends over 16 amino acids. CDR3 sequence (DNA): TGCGCCAGCAGCTTGGGCCTAGCGGAGTTCACAGATACGCAGTATTTT. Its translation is CASSLGLAEFTDTQYF.

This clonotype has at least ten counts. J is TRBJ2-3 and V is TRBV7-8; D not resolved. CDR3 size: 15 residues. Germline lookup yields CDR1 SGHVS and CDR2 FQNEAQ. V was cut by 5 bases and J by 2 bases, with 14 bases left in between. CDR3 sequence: CASSPRGHLTDTQYF. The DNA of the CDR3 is TGTGCCAGCAGCCCCCGTGGGCACCTCACAGATACGCAGTATTTT.

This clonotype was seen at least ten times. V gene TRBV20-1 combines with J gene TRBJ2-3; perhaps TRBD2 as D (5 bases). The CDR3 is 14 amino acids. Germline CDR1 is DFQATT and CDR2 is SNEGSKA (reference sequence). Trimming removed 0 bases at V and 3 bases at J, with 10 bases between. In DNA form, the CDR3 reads TGCAGTGCTAGAGATGGCTCGGGGACAGATACGCAGTATTTT. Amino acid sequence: CSARDGSGTDTQYF.

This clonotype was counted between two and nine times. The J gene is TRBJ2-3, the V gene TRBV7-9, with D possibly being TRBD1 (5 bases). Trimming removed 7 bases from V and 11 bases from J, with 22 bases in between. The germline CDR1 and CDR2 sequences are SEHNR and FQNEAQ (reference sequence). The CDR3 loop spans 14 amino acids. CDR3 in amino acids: CASIKDTFFGKQYF. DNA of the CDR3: TGTGCCAGCATCAAGGACACCTTCTTCGGCAAGCAGTATTTT. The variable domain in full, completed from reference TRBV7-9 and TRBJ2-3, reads DTGVSQNPRHKITKRGQNVTFRCDPISEHNRLYWYRQTLGQGPEFLTYFQNEAQLEKSRLLSDRFSAERPKGSFSTLEIQRTEQGDSAMYLCASIKDTFFGKQYFGPGTRLTVL.

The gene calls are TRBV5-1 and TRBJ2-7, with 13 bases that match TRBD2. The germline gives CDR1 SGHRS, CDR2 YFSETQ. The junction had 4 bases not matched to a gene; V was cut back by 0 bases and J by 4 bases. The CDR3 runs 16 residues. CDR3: CASSLARTSGSYEQYF. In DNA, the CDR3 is TGCGCCAGCAGCTTGGCCCGGACTAGCGGGAGTTACGAGCAGTACTTC.

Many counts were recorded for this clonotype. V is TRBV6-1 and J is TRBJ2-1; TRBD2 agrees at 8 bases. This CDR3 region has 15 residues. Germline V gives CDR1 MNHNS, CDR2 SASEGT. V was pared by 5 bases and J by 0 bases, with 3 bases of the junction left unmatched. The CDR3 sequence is CASSRAGVSYNEQFF. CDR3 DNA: TGTGCCAGCAGTAGAGCGGGGGTCTCCTACAATGAGCAGTTCTTC.

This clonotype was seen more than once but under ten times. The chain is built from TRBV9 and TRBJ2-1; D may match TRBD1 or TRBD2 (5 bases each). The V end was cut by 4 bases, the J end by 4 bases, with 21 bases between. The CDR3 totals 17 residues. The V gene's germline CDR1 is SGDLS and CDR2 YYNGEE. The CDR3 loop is CASSFGGRGDAYNEQFF. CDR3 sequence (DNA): TGTGCCAGCAGCTTCGGCGGAAGGGGAGATGCTTACAATGAGCAGTTCTTC.

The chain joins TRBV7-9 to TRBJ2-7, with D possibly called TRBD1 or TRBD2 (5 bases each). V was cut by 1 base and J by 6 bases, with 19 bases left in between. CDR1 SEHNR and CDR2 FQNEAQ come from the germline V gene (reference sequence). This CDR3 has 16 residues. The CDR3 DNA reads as TGTGCCAGCAGCTTAGTCCCGGGACGCCACGGTCGCGAGCAGTACTTC. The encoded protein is CASSLVPGRHGREQYF.

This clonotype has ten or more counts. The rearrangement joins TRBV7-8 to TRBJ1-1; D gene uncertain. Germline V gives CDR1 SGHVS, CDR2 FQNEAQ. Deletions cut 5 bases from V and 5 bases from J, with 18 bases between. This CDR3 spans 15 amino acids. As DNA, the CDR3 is TGTGCCAGCAGCCCCCGACGGGGTAAGGATACTGAAGCTTTCTTT. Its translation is CASSPRRGKDTEAFF.

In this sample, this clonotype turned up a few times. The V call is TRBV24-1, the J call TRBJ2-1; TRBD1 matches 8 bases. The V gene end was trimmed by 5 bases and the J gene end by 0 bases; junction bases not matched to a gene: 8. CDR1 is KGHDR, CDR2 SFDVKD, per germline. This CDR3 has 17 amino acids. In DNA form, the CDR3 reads TGTGCCACCAGTGCCAAAAACACAGGGGGCTCCTACAATGAGCAGTTCTTC. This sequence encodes CATSAKNTGGSYNEQFF.

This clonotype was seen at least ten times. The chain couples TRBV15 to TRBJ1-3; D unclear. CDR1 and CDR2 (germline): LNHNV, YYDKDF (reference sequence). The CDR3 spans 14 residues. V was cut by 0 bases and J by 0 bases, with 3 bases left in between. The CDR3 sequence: CATSRDSSGNTIYF. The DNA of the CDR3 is TGTGCCACCAGCAGAGACAGCTCTGGAAACACCATATATTTT.

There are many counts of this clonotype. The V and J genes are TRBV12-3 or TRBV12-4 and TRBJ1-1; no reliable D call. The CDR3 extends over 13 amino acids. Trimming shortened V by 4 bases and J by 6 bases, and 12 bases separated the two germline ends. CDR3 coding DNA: TGTGCCAGCAGTTCCAGTGTTGGGGCTGAAGCTTTCTTT. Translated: CASSSSVGAEAFF.